Sequencing of this T cell receptor (beta chain) was carried out in a study of identical twins. Overall study results and limits: A lower insertion count was a feature of abundant cord blood beta clonotypes, with no such feature in memory repertoires. In beta out-of-frame sequences, the excess sharing between twins was weaker.

This CDR3 region has 15 residues. Germline V lookup: CDR1 DFQATT, CDR2 SNEGSKA (reference sequence). The J segment lost 4 bases and the V segment lost 7 bases, leaving 12 bases of the junction unmatched. Comment on this clonotype: Its antigen is currently unknown.

TCRdb itself ran the 5' RACE reads through MiXCR, one entry per CDR3 protein. The sample has 570,000 or so distinct CDR3 sequences; over 8.5% are singletons. This sample was shared with a second study, whose subject was yellow fever vaccine responses in identical twins.

This clonotype was sampled from a woman aged 18-29 years in good health. The J gene is TRBJ2-1, the V gene TRBV20-1, with 8 bases matching TRBD2. Material for sequencing was PBMCs. This CDR3 reads CSVLRGAPRYNEQFF. CDR3 sequence (DNA): TGCAGTGTCTTGCGGGGGGCCCCTAGATACAATGAGCAGTTCTTC.